The rows below give T cell receptor beta chains drawn from one sample of a study of control samples from healthy donors and cancer patients. Measured with immunoSEQ multiplex PCR; TCRdb has only the in-frame clones, and not every one. The sample has about 40,000 clones, around 90% seen once. Material for sequencing was blood. These receptors were obtained from a woman between 50 and 59 years old in good health. Each CDR3 is given with its conserved first and last residue. The D gene is left open where the match is weak. The listing skips clone size in some rows; elsewhere it reads once, few, many or a size class.

TRBJ2-3	NA	TRBV5-1	once	CASNDRDSRFTDTQYF	TGCGCCAGCAATGACCGGGACTCCCGATTCACAGATACGCAGTATTTT
TRBJ1-1	NA	TRBV19	NA	CASSIDPRNTEAFF	TGTGCCAGTAGTATAGATCCGAGGAACACTGAAGCTTTCTTT
TRBJ1-1	NA	TRBV2	NA	CASRSEGGMNTEAFF	TGTGCCAGTCGGTCGGAGGGGGGGATGAACACTGAAGCTTTCTTT
TRBJ1-3	TRBD1	TRBV28	NA	CASSLPQGATGNTIYF	TGTGCCAGCAGTTTACCTCAGGGGGCGACTGGAAACACCATATATTTT
TRBJ1-2	NA	TRBV24-1	NA	CATSEAWQSYGYTF	TGTGCCACCAGTGAGGCGTGGCAGTCCTATGGCTACACCTTC
TRBJ1-6	NA	TRBV7-8	NA	CASSKRDGYNSPLHF	TGTGCCAGCAGCAAGAGGGACGGATATAATTCACCCCTCCACTTT
TRBJ2-7	NA	TRBV12-3/TRBV12-4	NA	CASSLAWVNEQYF	TGTGCCAGCAGTTTAGCGTGGGTCAACGAGCAGTACTTC
TRBJ2-7	TRBD1	TRBV19	NA	CATTGTGNYEQYF	TGTGCCACGACGGGGACAGGGAACTACGAGCAGTACTTC
TRBJ2-2	TRBD1	TRBV7-6	NA	CASSRDSTGELFF	TGTGCCAGCAGCAGGGACAGCACCGGGGAGCTGTTTTTT
TRBJ1-1	NA	TRBV6-5	once	CASRSPRRGPEAFF	TGTGCCAGCAGGAGCCCCAGACGAGGACCTGAAGCTTTCTTT
TRBJ2-7	NA	TRBV28	NA	CASSPRPVSYEQYF	TGTGCCAGCAGTCCGAGGCCCGTCTCCTACGAGCAGTACTTC
TRBJ1-1	NA	TRBV19	NA	CASSMGTPNTEAFF	TGTGCCAGTAGTATGGGGACACCGAACACTGAAGCTTTCTTT
TRBJ2-2	NA	TRBV27	NA	CASSLGHFTGELFF	TGTGCCAGCAGTTTGGGTCATTTCACCGGGGAGCTGTTTTTT
TRBJ2-1	NA	TRBV25-1	NA	CASSVVLDSSSYNEQFF	TGTGCCAGCAGTGTAGTATTGGACTCCAGCTCCTACAATGAGCAGTTCTTC
TRBJ1-5	NA	TRBV12-3/TRBV12-4	NA	CASSSGLNQPQHF	TGTGCCAGCAGTTCTGGGCTCAATCAGCCCCAGCATTTT
TRBJ1-2	NA	TRBV7-2	NA	CASSSGNHLIAGGYTF	TGTGCCAGCAGCTCCGGGAACCACCTTATAGCAGGGGGCTACACCTTC
TRBJ2-1	NA	TRBV7-3	NA	CASSLTWARFPRGFNEQFF	TGTGCCAGCAGCTTAACTTGGGCAAGGTTCCCTCGGGGTTTCAATGAGCAGTTCTTC
TRBJ2-5	NA	TRBV19	NA	CASSLLGRGTQYF	TGTGCCAGTAGTCTACTAGGCCGGGGGACCCAGTACTTC
TRBJ1-1	TRBD1	TRBV5-4	NA	CASSSDRGLFTEAFF	TGTGCCAGCAGCTCCGACAGGGGGCTATTTACTGAAGCTTTCTTT
TRBJ1-5	TRBD1	TRBV7-8	NA	CASSSGQGQPQHF	TGTGCCAGCAGCTCAGGACAGGGTCAGCCCCAGCATTTT
TRBJ2-1	TRBD2	TRBV2	NA	CASSPLTSGGGEQFF	TGTGCCAGCAGTCCTTTGACTAGCGGGGGGGGCGAGCAGTTCTTC
TRBJ1-1	NA	TRBV19	NA	CAVKKTEMNTEAFF	TGTGCCGTTAAGAAGACCGAGATGAACACTGAAGCTTTCTTT
TRBJ1-5	NA	TRBV10-3	NA	CAISESEPNQPQHF	TGTGCCATCAGTGAGAGTGAGCCCAATCAGCCCCAGCATTTT
TRBJ2-3	NA	TRBV20-1	once	CSASFTDTQYF	TGCAGTGCTAGTTTCACAGATACGCAGTATTTT
TRBJ2-1	TRBD2	TRBV19	once	CAIGLAGGPGSYNEQFF	TGTGCCATCGGACTAGCGGGGGGGCCTGGGTCCTACAATGAGCAGTTCTTC
TRBJ2-7	TRBD2	TRBV30	NA	CAWSGAGHSYEQYF	TGTGCCTGGAGTGGAGCGGGGCACTCCTACGAGCAGTACTTC
TRBJ2-7	NA	TRBV28	medium-sized	CASSIGLGYEQYF	TGTGCCAGCAGTATAGGACTGGGCTACGAGCAGTACTTC
TRBJ1-5	NA	TRBV2	NA	CASSVSGRQPQHF	TGTGCCAGCAGTGTTTCAGGGCGGCAGCCCCAGCATTTT
TRBJ1-5	NA	TRBV19	NA	CATKEAGWSNQPQHF	TGTGCCACTAAGGAAGCCGGTTGGAGCAATCAGCCCCAGCATTTT
TRBJ1-1	NA	TRBV7-2	NA	CASSLAQDGRAREAFF	TGTGCCAGCAGCTTAGCCCAGGATGGGAGGGCCCGTGAAGCTTTCTTT
TRBJ2-7	NA	TRBV7-2	NA	CASSSHRVSSYEQYF	TGTGCCAGCAGCTCACACAGGGTTAGCTCCTACGAGCAGTACTTC
TRBJ1-2	TRBD1	TRBV2	NA	CASSGGTGGYGYTF	TGTGCCAGCAGTGGGGGGACAGGAGGCTATGGCTACACCTTC
TRBJ2-7	NA	TRBV27	NA	CASSFGRAYEQYF	TGTGCCAGCAGTTTCGGCCGAGCCTACGAGCAGTACTTC
TRBJ2-7	TRBD1	TRBV7-2	NA	CASSPTGPFSYEQYF	TGTGCCAGCAGCCCGACAGGGCCTTTCTCCTACGAGCAGTACTTC
TRBJ2-5	TRBD2	TRBV4-2	NA	CASSPPAGGKETQYF	TGTGCCAGCAGCCCTCCAGCGGGGGGGAAAGAGACCCAGTACTTC
TRBJ1-1	TRBD1	TRBV27	NA	CASSFQGARGNTEAFF	TGTGCCAGCAGTTTCCAGGGGGCGCGAGGGAACACTGAAGCTTTCTTT
TRBJ1-1	NA	TRBV3-1/TRBV3-2	NA	CASSQGGAREAFF	TGTGCCAGCAGCCAAGGAGGCGCGAGGGAAGCTTTCTTT
TRBJ1-2	NA	TRBV25-1	NA	CASSTTGISGYTF	TGTGCCAGCAGTACTACAGGGATTTCTGGCTACACCTTC
TRBJ2-6	NA	TRBV28	NA	CASSGISGANVLTF	TGTGCCAGCTCAGGGATCTCTGGGGCCAACGTCCTGACTTTC
TRBJ2-5	NA	TRBV7-7	NA	CASSWSGGRQETQYF	TGTGCCAGCAGCTGGTCGGGGGGCCGACAAGAGACCCAGTACTTC
TRBJ2-3	NA	TRBV5-1	NA	CASSLTASADTQYF	TGCGCCAGCAGCTTGACGGCTAGCGCAGATACGCAGTATTTT
TRBJ2-7	TRBD1	TRBV27	NA	CASSSYGTGINEQYF	TGTGCCAGCAGTTCCTACGGGACAGGAATCAACGAGCAGTACTTC
TRBJ2-1	TRBD2	TRBV9	NA	CASSVAPAGGSIPYNEQFF	TGTGCCAGCAGCGTAGCCCCAGCGGGGGGTTCCATCCCCTACAATGAGCAGTTCTTC
TRBJ1-1	NA	TRBV19	NA	CASIQRPGMNTEAFF	TGTGCCAGTATCCAGAGACCGGGGATGAACACTGAAGCTTTCTTT
TRBJ1-3	NA	TRBV5-1	NA	CASSLRRGSGNTIYF	TGCGCCAGCAGCTTAAGGAGGGGGTCTGGAAACACCATATATTTT
TRBJ1-2	NA	TRBV7-2	NA	CASSLVREGYTF	TGTGCCAGCAGCTTAGTCAGGGAGGGCTACACCTTC
TRBJ1-3	NA	TRBV7-6	NA	CASSLAAGPGNTIYF	TGTGCCAGCAGCTTAGCGGCGGGGCCCGGAAACACCATATATTTT
TRBJ2-5	NA	TRBV7-9	NA	CASSFARETQYF	TGTGCCAGCAGCTTTGCACGTGAGACCCAGTACTTC
TRBJ2-7	NA	TRBV13	NA	CASSLGRGQYEQYF	TGTGCCAGCAGCTTGGGCAGGGGCCAATACGAGCAGTACTTC
TRBJ2-7	NA	TRBV4-3	NA	CASSQDAGRVSYAEQYF	TGCGCCAGCAGCCAAGATGCCGGCAGGGTATCTTACGCCGAGCAGTACTTC
TRBJ2-7	TRBD1	TRBV4-1	NA	CASSQNPSGGHEQYF	TGCGCCAGCAGCCAAAATCCATCAGGGGGTCACGAGCAGTACTTC